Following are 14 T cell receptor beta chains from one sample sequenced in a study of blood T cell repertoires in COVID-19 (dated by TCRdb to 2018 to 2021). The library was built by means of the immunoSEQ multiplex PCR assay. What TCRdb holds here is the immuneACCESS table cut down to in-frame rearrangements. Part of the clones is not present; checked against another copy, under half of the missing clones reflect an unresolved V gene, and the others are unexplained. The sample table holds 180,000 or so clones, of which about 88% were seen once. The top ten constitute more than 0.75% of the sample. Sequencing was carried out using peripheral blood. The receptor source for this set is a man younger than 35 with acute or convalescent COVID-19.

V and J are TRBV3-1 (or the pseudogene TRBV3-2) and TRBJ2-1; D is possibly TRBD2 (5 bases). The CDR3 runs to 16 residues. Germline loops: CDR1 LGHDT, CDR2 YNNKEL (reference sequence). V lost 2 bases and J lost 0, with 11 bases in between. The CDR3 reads CASSQPERSSYNEQFF. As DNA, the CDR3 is TGTGCCAGCAGCCAACCGGAGCGGAGCTCCTACAATGAGCAGTTCTTC.

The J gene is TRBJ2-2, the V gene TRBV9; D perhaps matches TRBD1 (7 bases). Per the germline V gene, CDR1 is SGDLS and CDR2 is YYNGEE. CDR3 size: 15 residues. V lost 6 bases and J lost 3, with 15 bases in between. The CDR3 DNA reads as TGTGCCAGCACAAACAGGGGCGGGGACACCGGGGAGCTGTTTTTT. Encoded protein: CASTNRGGDTGELFF.

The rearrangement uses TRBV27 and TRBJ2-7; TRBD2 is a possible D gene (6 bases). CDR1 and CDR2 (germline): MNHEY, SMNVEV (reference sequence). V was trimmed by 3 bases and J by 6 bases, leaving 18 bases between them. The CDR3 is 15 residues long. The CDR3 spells CASSFLGRGFLEQYV. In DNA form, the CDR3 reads TGTGCCAGCAGTTTCCTTGGGCGGGGATTCCTCGAGCAGTACGTC.

The chain's CDR3 is CASSPRDTENNSPLHF. In DNA, the CDR3 is TGCGCCAGCAGCCCGAGGGACACTGAGAATAATTCACCCCTCCACTTT. The J gene is TRBJ1-6, the V gene TRBV4-1; D may be TRBD1 (6 bases). V lost 4 bases and J lost 5, with 15 bases in between. Germline V gene sequence: CDR1 MGHRA, CDR2 YSYEKL. There are 16 residues in the CDR3.

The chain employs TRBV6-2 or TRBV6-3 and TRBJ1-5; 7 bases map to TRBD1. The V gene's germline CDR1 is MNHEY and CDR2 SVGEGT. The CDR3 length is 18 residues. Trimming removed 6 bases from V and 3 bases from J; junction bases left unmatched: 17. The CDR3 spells CASSPPPRYRGPNQPQHF. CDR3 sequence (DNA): TGTGCCAGCAGCCCGCCCCCGCGGTACAGGGGTCCCAATCAGCCCCAGCATTTT.

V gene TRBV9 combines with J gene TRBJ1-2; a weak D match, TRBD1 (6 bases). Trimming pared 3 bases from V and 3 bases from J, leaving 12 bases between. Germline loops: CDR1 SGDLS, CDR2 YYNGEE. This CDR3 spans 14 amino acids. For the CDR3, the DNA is TGTGCCAGCAGCGCTCACAGGGATCACTATGGCTACACCTTC. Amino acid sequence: CASSAHRDHYGYTF.

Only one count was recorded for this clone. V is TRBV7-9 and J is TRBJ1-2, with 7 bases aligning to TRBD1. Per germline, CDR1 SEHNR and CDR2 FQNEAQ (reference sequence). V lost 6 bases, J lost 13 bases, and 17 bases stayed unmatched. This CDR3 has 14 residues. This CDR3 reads CASSWDSSFSVVTF. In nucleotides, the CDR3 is TGTGCCAGCAGTTGGGACAGCTCATTCTCGGTTGTCACCTTC. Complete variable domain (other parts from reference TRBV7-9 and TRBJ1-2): DTGVSQNPRHKITKRGQNVTFRCDPISEHNRLYWYRQTLGQGPEFLTYFQNEAQLEKSRLLSDRFSAERPKGSFSTLEIQRTEQGDSAMYLCASSWDSSFSVVTFGSGTRLTVV.

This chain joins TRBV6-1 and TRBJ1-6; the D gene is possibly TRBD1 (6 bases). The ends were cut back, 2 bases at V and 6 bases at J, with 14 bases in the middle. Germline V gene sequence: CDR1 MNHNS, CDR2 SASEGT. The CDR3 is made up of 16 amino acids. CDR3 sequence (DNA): TGTGCCAGCAGTGAATATCCGGGCAGGGGTAATTCACCCCTCCACTTT. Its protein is CASSEYPGRGNSPLHF.

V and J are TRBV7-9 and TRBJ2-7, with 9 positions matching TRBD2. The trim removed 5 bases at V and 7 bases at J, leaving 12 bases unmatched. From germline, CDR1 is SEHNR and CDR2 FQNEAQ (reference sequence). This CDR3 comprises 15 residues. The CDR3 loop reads CASSPPSGGNAEQYV. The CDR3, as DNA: TGTGCCAGCAGCCCCCCGAGCGGGGGGAATGCGGAGCAGTACGTC.

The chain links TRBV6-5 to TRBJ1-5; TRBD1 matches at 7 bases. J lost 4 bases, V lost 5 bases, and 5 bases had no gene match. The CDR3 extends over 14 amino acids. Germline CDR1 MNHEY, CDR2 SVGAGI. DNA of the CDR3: TGTGCCAGCAGTACCCGACAGGGAAATCAGCCCCAGCATTTT. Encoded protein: CASSTRQGNQPQHF.

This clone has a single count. The CDR3 is CASSIQGQGLSTDTQYF. The DNA for the CDR3 is TGTGCCAGCAGCATTCAGGGACAGGGGTTGAGCACAGATACGCAGTATTTT. This chain links TRBV7-3 with TRBJ2-3; TRBD1 matches at 10 bases. Trimming cost V 5 bases and J 0 bases; bases outside gene matches: 8. This CDR3 has 17 residues. Germline V CDR1 and CDR2: SGHTA, FQGTGA.

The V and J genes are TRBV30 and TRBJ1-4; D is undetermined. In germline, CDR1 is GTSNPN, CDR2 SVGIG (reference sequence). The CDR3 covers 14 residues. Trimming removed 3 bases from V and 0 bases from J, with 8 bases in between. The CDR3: CAWRELSTNEKLFF. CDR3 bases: TGTGCCTGGAGAGAGTTGTCAACTAATGAAAAACTGTTTTTT.

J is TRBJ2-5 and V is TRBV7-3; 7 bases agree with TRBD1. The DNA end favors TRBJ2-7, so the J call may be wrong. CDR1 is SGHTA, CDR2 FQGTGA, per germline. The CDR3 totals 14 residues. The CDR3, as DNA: TGTGCCAGCAGCTTCTCAGGGGGTAACTACGAGCAGTACTTC. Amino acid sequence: CASSFSGGNYEQYF.

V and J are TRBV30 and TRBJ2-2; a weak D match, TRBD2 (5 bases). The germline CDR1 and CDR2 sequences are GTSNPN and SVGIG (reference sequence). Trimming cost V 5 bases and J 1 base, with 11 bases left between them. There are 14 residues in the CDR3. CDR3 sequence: CAWSRVQNTGELFF. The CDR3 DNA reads TGTGCCTGGTCGAGGGTTCAGAACACCGGGGAGCTGTTTTTT.